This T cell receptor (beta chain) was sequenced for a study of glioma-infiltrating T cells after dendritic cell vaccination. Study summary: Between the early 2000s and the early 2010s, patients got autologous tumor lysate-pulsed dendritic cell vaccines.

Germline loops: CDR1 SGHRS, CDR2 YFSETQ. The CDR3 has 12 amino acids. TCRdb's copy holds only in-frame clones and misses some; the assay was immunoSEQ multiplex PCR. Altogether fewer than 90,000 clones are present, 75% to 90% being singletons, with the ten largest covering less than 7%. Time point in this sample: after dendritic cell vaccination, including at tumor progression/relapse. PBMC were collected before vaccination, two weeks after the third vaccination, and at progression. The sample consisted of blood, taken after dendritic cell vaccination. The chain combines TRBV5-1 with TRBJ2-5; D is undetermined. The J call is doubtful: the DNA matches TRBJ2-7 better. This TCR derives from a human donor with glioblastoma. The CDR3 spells CASSPDTYEQYF. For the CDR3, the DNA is TGCGCCAGCAGCCCCGATACCTACGAGCAGTACTTC.